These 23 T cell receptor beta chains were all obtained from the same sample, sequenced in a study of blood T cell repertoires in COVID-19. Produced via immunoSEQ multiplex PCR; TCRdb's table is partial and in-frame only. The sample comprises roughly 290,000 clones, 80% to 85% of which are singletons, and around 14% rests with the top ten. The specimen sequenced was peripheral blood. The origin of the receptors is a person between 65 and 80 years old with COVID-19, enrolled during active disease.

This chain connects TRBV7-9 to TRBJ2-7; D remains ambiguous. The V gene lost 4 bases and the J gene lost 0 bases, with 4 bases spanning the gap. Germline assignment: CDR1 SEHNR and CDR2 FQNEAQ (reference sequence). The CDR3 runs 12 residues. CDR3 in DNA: TGTGCCAGCAGCTATAGCTCCTACGAGCAGTACTTC. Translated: CASSYSSYEQYF.

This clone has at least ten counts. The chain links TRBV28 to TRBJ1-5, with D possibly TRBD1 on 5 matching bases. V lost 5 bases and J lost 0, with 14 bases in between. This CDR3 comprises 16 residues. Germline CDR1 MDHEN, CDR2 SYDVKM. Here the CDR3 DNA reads TGTGCCAGCAGTGAGACCGGGACTGTTAGCAATCAGCCCCAGCATTTT. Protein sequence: CASSETGTVSNQPQHF.

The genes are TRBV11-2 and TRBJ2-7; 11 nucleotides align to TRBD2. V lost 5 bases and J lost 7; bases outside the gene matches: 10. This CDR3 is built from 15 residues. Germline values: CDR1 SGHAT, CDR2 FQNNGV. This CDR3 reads CASSPLAGGQAEQYF. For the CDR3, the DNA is TGTGCCAGCAGCCCCCTAGCGGGGGGACAGGCGGAGCAGTACTTC.

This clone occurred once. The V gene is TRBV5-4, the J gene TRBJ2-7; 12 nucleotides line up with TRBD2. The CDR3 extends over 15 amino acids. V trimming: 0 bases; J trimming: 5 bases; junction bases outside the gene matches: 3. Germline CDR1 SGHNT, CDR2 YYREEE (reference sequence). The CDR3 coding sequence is TGTGCCAGCAGCTTGGAGACTAGCGGGAGTCACGAGCAGTACTTC. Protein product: CASSLETSGSHEQYF.

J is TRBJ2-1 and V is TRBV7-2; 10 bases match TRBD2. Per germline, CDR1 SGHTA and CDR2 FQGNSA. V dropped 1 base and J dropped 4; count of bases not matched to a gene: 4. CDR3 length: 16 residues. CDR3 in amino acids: CASSLVASGGYNEQFF. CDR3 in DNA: TGTGCCAGCAGCTTAGTCGCTAGCGGGGGTTACAATGAGCAGTTCTTC.

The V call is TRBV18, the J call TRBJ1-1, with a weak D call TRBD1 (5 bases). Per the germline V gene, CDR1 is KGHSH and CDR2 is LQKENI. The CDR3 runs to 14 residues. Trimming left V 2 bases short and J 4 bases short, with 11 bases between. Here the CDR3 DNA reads TGTGCCAGCTCACCAATCCAGGGAGGCACTGAAGCTTTCTTT. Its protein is CASSPIQGGTEAFF.

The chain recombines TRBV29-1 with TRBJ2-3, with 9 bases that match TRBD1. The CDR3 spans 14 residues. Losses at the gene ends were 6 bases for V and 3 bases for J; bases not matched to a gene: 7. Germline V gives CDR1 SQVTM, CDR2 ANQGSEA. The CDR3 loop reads CSVRRQGGTDTQYF. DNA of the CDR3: TGCAGCGTAAGACGACAGGGGGGGACAGATACGCAGTATTTT.

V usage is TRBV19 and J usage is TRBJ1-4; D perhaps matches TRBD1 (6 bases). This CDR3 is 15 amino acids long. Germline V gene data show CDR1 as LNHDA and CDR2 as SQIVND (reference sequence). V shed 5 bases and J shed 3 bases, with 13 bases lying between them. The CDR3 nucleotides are TGTGCCAGTAGTCCAAATACAGGGTCTAATGAAAAACTGTTTTTT. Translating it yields CASSPNTGSNEKLFF.

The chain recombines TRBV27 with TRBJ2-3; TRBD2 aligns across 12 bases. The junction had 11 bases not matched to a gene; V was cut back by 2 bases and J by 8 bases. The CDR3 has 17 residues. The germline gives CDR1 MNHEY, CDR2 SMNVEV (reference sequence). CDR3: CASSLLPPTSGSGTQYF. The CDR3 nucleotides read TGTGCCAGCAGTTTACTCCCTCCGACTAGCGGGAGCGGTACGCAGTATTTT.

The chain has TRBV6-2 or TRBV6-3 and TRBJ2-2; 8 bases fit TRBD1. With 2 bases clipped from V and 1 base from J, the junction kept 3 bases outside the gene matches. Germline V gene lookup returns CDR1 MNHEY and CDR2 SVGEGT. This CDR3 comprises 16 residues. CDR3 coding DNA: TGTGCCAGCAGTTACAGGACAGGGATGAACACCGGGGAGCTGTTTTTT. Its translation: CASSYRTGMNTGELFF.

The CDR3 loop reads CASSLTVYGYTF. The CDR3 nucleotides are TGTGCCAGCAGTTTAACGGTCTATGGCTACACCTTC. V and J are TRBV12-3 or TRBV12-4 and TRBJ1-2; D is unresolved. The CDR3 totals 12 residues. Trimming shortened V by 2 bases and J by 4 bases, and 5 bases separated the two germline ends.

The CDR3 spells CASSLDILAYGYTF. CDR3 sequence (DNA): TGTGCCAGCAGCTTGGACATATTGGCCTATGGCTACACCTTC. This rearrangement joins TRBV11-2 to TRBJ1-2; weak D call: TRBD1 (5 bases). The germline gives CDR1 SGHAT, CDR2 FQNNGV. The CDR3 extends over 14 amino acids. Trimming removed 3 bases from V and 4 bases from J, with 12 bases in between.

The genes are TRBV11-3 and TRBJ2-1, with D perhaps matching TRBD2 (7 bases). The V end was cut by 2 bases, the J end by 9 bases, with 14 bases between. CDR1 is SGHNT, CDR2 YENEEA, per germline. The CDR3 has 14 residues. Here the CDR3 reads CASSLRRGPGEQFF. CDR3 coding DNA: TGTGCCAGCAGCTTACGGCGGGGGCCGGGTGAGCAGTTCTTC. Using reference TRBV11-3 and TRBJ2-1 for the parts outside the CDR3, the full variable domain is EAGVVQSPRYKIIEKKQPVAFWCNPISGHNTLYWYLQNLGQGPELLIRYENEEAVDDSQLPKDRFSAERLKGVDSTLKIQPAELGDSAVYLCASSLRRGPGEQFFGPGTRLTVL.

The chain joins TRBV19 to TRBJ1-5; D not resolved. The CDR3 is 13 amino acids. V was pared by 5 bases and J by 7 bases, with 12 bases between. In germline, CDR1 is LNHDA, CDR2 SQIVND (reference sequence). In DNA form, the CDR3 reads TGTGCCAGTAGTTCAGGTCTACAACAGCCCCAGCATTTT. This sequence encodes CASSSGLQQPQHF.

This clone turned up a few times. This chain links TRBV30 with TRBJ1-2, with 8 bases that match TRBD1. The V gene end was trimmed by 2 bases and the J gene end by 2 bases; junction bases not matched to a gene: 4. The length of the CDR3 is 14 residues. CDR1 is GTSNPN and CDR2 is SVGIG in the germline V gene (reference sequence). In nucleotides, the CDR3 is TGTGCCTGGAGTAAGGACAGGGTCAACTATGGCTACACCTTC. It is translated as CAWSKDRVNYGYTF.

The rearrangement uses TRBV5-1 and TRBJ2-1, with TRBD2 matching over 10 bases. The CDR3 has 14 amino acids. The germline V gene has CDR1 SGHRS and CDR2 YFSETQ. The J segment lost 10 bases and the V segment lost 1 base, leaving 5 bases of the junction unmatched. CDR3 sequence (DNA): TGCGCCAGCAGCTTGCCCGAGACTAGCGGGGAGCAGTTCTTC. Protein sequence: CASSLPETSGEQFF.

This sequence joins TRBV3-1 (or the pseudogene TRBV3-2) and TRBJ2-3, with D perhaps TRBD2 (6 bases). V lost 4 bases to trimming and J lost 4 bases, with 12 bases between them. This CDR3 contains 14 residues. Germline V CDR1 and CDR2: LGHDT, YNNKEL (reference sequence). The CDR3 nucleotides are TGTGCCAGCAGCCGGGGCGGGATTGCAGATACGCAGTATTTT. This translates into CASSRGGIADTQYF.

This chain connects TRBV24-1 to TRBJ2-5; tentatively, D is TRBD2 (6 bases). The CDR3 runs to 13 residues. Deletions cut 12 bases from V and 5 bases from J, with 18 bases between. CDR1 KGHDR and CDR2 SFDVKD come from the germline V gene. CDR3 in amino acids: CAAGGLTRETQYF. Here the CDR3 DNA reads TGTGCCGCCGGGGGACTGACCCGGGAGACCCAGTACTTC.

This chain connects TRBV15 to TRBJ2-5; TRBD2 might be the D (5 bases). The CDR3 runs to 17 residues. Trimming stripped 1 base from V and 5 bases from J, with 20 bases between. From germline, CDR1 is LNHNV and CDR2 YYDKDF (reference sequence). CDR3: CATSRALTGPTGETQYF. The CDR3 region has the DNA TGTGCCACCAGCAGAGCGCTTACCGGGCCCACGGGGGAGACCCAGTACTTC. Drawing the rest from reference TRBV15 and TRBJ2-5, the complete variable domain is DAMVIQNPRYQVTQFGKPVTLSCSQTLNHNVMYWYQQKSSQAPKLLFHYYDKDFNNEADTPDNFQSRRPNTSFCFLDIRSPGLGDTAMYLCATSRALTGPTGETQYFGPGTRLLVL.

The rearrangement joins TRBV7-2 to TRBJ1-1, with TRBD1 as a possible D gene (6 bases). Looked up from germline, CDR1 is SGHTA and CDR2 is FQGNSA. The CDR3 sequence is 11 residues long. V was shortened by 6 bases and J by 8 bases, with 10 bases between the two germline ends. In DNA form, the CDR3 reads TGTGCCAGCAGGGTAGGGGGAGAAGCTTTCTTT. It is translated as CASRVGGEAFF.

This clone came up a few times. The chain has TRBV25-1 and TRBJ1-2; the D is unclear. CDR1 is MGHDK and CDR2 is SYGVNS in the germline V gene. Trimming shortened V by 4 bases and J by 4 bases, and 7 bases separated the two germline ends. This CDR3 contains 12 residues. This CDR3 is CASSGAFYGYTF. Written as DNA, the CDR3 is TGTGCCAGCAGTGGGGCATTCTATGGCTACACCTTC.

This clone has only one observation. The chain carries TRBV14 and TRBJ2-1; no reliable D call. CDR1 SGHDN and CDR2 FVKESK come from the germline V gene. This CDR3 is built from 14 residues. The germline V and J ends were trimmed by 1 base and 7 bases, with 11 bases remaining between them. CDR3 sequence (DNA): TGTGCCAGCAGCCAAGGGCTAGTTCTGAATGAGCAGTTCTTC. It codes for CASSQGLVLNEQFF. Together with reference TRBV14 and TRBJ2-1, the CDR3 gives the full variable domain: EAGVTQFPSHSVIEKGQTVTLRCDPISGHDNLYWYRRVMGKEIKFLLHFVKESKQDESGMPNNRFLAERTGGTYSTLKVQPAELEDSGVYFCASSQGLVLNEQFFGPGTRLTVL.

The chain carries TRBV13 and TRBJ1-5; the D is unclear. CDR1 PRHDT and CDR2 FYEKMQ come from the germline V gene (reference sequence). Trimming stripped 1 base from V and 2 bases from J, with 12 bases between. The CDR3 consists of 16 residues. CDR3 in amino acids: CASSLDMGRGNQPQHF. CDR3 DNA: TGTGCCAGCAGCTTAGACATGGGGAGAGGCAATCAGCCCCAGCATTTT. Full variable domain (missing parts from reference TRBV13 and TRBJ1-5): AAGVIQSPRHLIKEKRETATLKCYPIPRHDTVYWYQQGPGQDPQFLISFYEKMQSDKGSIPDRFSAQQFSDYHSELNMSSLELGDSALYFCASSLDMGRGNQPQHFGDGTRLSIL.